A single T cell receptor (beta chain) is shown here with its context. The antigen is not known. The data stem from a study of cytomegalovirus exposure and HLA in healthy donors. General observations from the study: Through in vitro validation, three CMV-associated chains were shown to be specific for CMV antigens.

Germline CDR1 SNHLY, CDR2 FYNNEI. This CDR3 is built from 14 residues. V shed 6 bases, J shed 1 base, and the junction held 3 bases outside the gene matches. TCRdb's copy holds only in-frame clones and misses some; the assay was immunoSEQ multiplex PCR. This table holds approximately 140,000 clones, around nine tenths found once. The 120-subject validation cohort, separate from the approximately 670-subject first cohort, included the donors. V is TRBV2 and J is TRBJ2-3; 8 bases are a match to TRBD1. The sequence was collected from a man between 18 and 29 years old in good health and CMV-seropositive. Sequenced material: PBMCs. CDR3 sequence reads: CASSGQGGTDTQYF. The CDR3 bases are TGTGCCAGCAGCGGACAGGGAGGCACAGATACGCAGTATTTT.